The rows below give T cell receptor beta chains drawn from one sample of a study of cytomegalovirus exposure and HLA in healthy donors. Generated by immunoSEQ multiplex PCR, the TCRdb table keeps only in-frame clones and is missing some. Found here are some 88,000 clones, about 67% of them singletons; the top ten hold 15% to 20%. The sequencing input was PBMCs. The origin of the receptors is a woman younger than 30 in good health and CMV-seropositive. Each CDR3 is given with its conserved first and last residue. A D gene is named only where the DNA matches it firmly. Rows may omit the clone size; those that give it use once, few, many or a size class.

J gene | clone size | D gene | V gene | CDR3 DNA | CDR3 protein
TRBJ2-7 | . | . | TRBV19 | TGTGCCAGTAGTCCCTGGGGGCAGTCCTACGAGCAGTACTTC | CASSPWGQSYEQYF
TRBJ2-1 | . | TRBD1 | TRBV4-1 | TGCGCCAGCAGCCTCCAAGGACAGGGCTACAATGAGCAGTTCTTC | CASSLQGQGYNEQFF
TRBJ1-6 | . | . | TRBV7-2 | TGTGCCAGCAGCTTAGGGACACTATGGGCATATAATTCACCCCTCCACTTT | CASSLGTLWAYNSPLHF
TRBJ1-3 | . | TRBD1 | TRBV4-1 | TGCGCCAGCAGCCGACGGACAGGGGACTCTGGAAACACCATATATTTT | CASSRRTGDSGNTIYF
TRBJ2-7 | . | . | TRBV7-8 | TGTGCCAGCAGCTTATCGGCGACCTTGGAACACCGGGGTGAGCAGTACTTC | CASSLSATLEHRGEQYF
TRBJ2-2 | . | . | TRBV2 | TGTGCCAGCATGGGGGCCACGAGGACCGGGGAGCTGTTTTTT | CASMGATRTGELFF
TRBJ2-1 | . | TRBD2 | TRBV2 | TGTGCCAGCAGTGAAAGGCAGAGCGGGGGGGCCAAGTTCTTC | CASSERQSGGAKFF
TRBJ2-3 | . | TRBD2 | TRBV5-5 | TGTGCCAGCAGCTTTAGACTAGCGGGAATAGATACGCAGTATTTT | CASSFRLAGIDTQYF
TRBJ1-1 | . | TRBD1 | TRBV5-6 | TGTGCCAGCAGCCACAGACAGGGATATGGCACTGAAGCTTTCTTT | CASSHRQGYGTEAFF
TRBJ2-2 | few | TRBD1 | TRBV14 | TGTGCCAGCAGCCAACCGGGACAGATAACCGGGGAGCTGTTTTTT | CASSQPGQITGELFF
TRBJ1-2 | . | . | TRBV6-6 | TGTGCCAGCAGTTACGCGGAGAGTAACTATGGCTACACCTTC | CASSYAESNYGYTF
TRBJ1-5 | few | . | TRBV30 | TGTGCCTGGAGCCCAGGGATCGCTGACAATCAGCCCCAGCATTTT | CAWSPGIADNQPQHF
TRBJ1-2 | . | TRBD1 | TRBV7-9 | TGTGCCAGCAGCCCACTCCGGACAGGCGCCTACTATGGCTACACCTTC | CASSPLRTGAYYGYTF
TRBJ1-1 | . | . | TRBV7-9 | TGTGCCAGCAATTACGTGGGGGGGAGGGCCACTGAAGCTTTCTTT | CASNYVGGRATEAFF
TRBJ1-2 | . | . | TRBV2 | TGTGCCACCGGCGCGGAGTATGGCTACACCTTC | CATGAEYGYTF
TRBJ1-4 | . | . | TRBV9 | TGTGCCAGCAGCGCGGGGGGAAGGGGGAATGAAAAACTGTTTTTT | CASSAGGRGNEKLFF
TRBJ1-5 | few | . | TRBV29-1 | TGCAGCGTTGAAGTGGGAGGAAGTCCCAATCAGCCCCAGCATTTT | CSVEVGGSPNQPQHF
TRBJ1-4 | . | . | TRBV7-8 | TGTGCCAGCAGCTTAGTACGAGGGAGGGAAAAACTGTTTTTT | CASSLVRGREKLFF
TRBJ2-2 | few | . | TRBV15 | TGTGCCACCGGCGGGGTATCGAACACCGGGGAGCTGTTTTTT | CATGGVSNTGELFF
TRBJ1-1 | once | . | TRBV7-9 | TGTGCCAGCAGCTTAGAACCAGCAGGGAACACTGAAGCTTTCTTT | CASSLEPAGNTEAFF
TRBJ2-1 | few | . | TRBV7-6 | TGTGCCAGCAGCCTCCAATCTAACGGGAACTACAATGAGCAGTTCTTC | CASSLQSNGNYNEQFF
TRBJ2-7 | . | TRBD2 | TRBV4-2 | TGTGCCAGCAGCCCAATCCTCGAATGGGAGGGCCCAAACTCCTACGAGCAGTACTTC | CASSPILEWEGPNSYEQYF
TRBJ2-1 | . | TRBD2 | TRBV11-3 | TGTGCCAGCAGCTCGACTAGCGGGAGTAGTCAGTTCTTC | CASSSTSGSSQFF
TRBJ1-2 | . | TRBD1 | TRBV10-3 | TGTGCCATCGCTCCGGGACAGGCCAATGGTGGCTACACCTTC | CAIAPGQANGGYTF
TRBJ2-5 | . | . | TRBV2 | TGTGCCAGCAGCGTGGAGACCCGGTACTTC | CASSVETRYF
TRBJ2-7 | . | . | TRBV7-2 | TGTGCCAGCAGCCATTCTATGGTTTACGAGCAGTACTTC | CASSHSMVYEQYF
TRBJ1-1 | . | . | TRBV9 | TGTGCCAGCAGCGTAGAGGGGTTCACTGAAGCTTTCTTT | CASSVEGFTEAFF
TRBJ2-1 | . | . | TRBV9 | TGTGCCAGCAGCGTAGAGAGGGTGGGGCACTTGAGGGGGAGAGGCAATGAGCAGTTCTTC | CASSVERVGHLRGRGNEQFF
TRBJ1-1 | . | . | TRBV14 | TGTGCCAGCAGCCAAGATCTAGGGGTTCGGACTGAAGCTTTCTTT | CASSQDLGVRTEAFF
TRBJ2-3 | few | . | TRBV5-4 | TGTGCCAGCAGCTCCCCAGCAGGTGGCACAGATACGCAGTATTTT | CASSSPAGGTDTQYF
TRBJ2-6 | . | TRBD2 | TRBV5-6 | TGTGCCAGCAGCCACCTAGCGGGGGGGCTTGGGGCCAACGTCCTGACTTTC | CASSHLAGGLGANVLTF
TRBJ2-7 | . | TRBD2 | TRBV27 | TGTGCCAGCAGCCGACTAGCGGCTAGCTCCTACGAGCAGTACTTC | CASSRLAASSYEQYF
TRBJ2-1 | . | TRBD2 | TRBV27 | TGTGCCAGCAGTTCCGGGACTAGCGGTACTAGCTCCTACAATGAGCAGTTCTTC | CASSSGTSGTSSYNEQFF
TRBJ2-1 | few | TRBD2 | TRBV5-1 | TGCGCCAGCGCTTCAGGGGGCGGGCTAGCGGGAGCCCTCGACAATGAGCAGTTCTTC | CASASGGGLAGALDNEQFF
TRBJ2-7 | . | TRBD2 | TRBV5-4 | TGTGCCAGCAGCTTGGATCCTAGCGGGAGGGCGTACGAGCAGTACTTC | CASSLDPSGRAYEQYF
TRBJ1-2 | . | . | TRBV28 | TGTGCCAGCGAGCCGGGGGGGTATAACTATGGCTACACCTTC | CASEPGGYNYGYTF
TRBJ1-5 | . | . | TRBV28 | TGTGCCAGCACCTTAGGTCTTAGGGGAAATCAGCCCCAGCATTTT | CASTLGLRGNQPQHF
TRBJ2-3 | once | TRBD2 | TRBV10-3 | TGTGCCTCCGGCGGGGGTCACACAGATACGCAGTATTTT | CASGGGHTDTQYF